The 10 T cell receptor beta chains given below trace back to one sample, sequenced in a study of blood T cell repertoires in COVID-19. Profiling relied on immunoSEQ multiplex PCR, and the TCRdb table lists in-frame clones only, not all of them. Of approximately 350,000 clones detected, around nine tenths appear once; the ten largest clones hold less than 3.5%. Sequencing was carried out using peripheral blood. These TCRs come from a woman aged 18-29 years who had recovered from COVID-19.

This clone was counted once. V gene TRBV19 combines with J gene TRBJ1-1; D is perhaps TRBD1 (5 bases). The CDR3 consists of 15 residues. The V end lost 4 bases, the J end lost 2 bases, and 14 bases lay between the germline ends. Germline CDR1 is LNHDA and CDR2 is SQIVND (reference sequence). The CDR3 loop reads CASSRVAGVNTEAFF. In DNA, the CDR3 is TGTGCCAGTAGTAGGGTCGCGGGGGTTAACACTGAAGCTTTCTTT.

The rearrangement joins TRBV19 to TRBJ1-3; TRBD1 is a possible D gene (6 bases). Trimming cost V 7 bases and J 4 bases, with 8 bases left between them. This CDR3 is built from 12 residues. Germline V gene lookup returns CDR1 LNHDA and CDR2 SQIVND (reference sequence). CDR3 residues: CASKGVGNTIYF. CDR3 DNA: TGTGCCAGTAAGGGGGTAGGAAACACCATATATTTT.

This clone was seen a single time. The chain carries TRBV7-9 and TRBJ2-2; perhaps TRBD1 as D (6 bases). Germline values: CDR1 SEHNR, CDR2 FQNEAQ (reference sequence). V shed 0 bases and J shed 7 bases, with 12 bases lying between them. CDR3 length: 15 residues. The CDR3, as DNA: TGTGCCAGCAGCTTAGCCACAGGGATTAACGGGGAGCTGTTTTTT. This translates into CASSLATGINGELFF.

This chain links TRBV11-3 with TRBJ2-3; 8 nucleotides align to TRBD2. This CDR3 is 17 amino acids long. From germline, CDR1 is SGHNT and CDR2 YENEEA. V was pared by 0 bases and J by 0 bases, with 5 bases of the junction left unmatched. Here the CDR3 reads CASSLDPLAGSTDTQYF. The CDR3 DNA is TGTGCCAGCAGCTTAGATCCTCTAGCGGGCAGCACAGATACGCAGTATTTT.

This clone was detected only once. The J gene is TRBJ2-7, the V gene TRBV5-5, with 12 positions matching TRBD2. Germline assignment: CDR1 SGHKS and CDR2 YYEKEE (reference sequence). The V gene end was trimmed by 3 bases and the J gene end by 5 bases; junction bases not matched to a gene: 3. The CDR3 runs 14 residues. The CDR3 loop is CASSWRTSGNEQYV. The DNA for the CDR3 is TGTGCCAGCAGCTGGCGGACTAGCGGGAACGAGCAGTACGTC.

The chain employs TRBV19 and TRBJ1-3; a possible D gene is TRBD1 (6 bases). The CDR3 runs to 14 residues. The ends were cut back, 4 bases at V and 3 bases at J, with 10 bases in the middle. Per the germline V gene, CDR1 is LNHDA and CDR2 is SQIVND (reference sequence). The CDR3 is CASSRTVFGNTIYF. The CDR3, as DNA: TGTGCCAGTAGTAGGACAGTGTTTGGAAACACCATATATTTT.

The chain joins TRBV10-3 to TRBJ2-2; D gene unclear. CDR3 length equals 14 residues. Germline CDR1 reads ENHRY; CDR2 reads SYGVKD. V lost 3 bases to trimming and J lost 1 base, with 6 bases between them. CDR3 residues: CAISDRQNTGELFF. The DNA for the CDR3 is TGTGCCATCAGTGACCGACAGAACACCGGGGAGCTGTTTTTT.

In nucleotides, the CDR3 is TGCGCCAGCAGCTTCATCCCAACAGATACGCAGTATTTT. This encodes CASSFIPTDTQYF. The chain is built from TRBV5-1 and TRBJ2-3; D not resolved. V lost 2 bases and J 3 bases, leaving 7 bases between the germline ends. Germline assignment: CDR1 SGHRS and CDR2 YFSETQ. CDR3 length: 13 amino acids.

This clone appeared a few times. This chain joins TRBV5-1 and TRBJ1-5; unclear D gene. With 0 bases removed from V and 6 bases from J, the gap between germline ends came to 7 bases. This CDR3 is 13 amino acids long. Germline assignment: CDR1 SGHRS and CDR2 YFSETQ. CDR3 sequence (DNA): TGCGCCAGCAGCTTGGGGGAGGGTCAGCCCCAGCATTTT. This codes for CASSLGEGQPQHF. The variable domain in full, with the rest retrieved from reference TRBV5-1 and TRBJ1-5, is KAGVTQTPRYLIKTRGQQVTLSCSPISGHRSVSWYQQTPGQGLQFLFEYFSETQRNKGNFPGRFSGRQFSNSRSEMNVSTLELGDSALYLCASSLGEGQPQHFGDGTRLSIL.

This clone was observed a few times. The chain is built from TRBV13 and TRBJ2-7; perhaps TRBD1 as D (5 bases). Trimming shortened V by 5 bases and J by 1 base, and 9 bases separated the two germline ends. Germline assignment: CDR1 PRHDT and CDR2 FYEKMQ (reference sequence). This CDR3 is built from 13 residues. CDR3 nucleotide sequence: TGTGCCAGCAGCAACGACAGATCCTACGAGCAGTACGTC. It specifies CASSNDRSYEQYV.